This T cell receptor (beta chain) is from a study of T cell responses to AZD1222 COVID-19 vaccine. Overall study: Recipients boosted at about 4 weeks or about 12 weeks are pooled.

Germline V CDR1 and CDR2: KGHSH, LQKENI. With 2 bases removed from V and 15 bases from J, the gap between germline ends came to 16 bases. CDR3 length: 13 amino acids. The protocol was immunoSEQ multiplex PCR, while the TCRdb copy is restricted to in-frame clones and leaves out a portion. The data hold about 130,000 clones, with around 89% observed a single time. This chain joins TRBV18 and TRBJ1-4; D possibly corresponds to TRBD1 (6 bases). Here the sequenced sample was peripheral blood, taken on day 0 of AZD1222 vaccination. The receptor was derived from an adult in good health. The DNA for the CDR3 is TGTGCCAGCTCACCAGGGGACACTTTATCTTTGTTTTTT. Amino acids: CASSPGDTLSLFF.